This TCR beta chain was captured by sequencing in a study of shared clonotypes between healthy human individuals. Study in general: Aged 18 to 49, the donors were a couple of women and a few men.

Per sorted-subset replicate PCR, input was approximately 0.2 ug DNA, representing roughly 29,000 T cell genomes. Some clones are missing from TCRdb's copy, which holds only in-frame ones; the method was immunoSEQ multiplex PCR. The sample records 2 million to 3 million clones, 93% being singletons. CDR3 length equals 16 residues. V lost 4 bases and J 2 bases, leaving 19 bases between the germline ends. Per the germline V gene, CDR1 is SGHRS and CDR2 is YFSETQ. The chain has TRBV5-1 and TRBJ2-7, with D possibly matching TRBD1 (7 bases). The material sequenced was naive CD4+ T cells from PBMCs. Regarding subset: CD45RA+ positively selected. This TCR was recovered from a man between 18 and 29 years old in good health. Some clones in this sample may be carry-over from other donors' samples. The chain's CDR3 is CASSHPPGGTTYEQYF. The CDR3 coding sequence is TGCGCCAGCAGCCACCCTCCAGGGGGGACCACCTACGAGCAGTACTTC.